The 3 T cell receptor beta chains given below trace back to one sample, sequenced in a study of vaccination and CD4 T cells after COVID-19. These receptors' targets are unknown. The treatment denotes: roughly nine-day PBMC culture with coronavirus spike peptide pools or control peptides (ViraFEST assay). An Oncomine TCR Beta short-read assay was used to sequence the DNA from cultured CD4+ T cells. TCRdb ran MiXCR on the PCR reads and lists one entry per CDR3 protein. The table records almost 15,000 distinct CDR3 sequences, around a fifth of them present only once. The sequencing used CD4+ T cells from blood, cultured in vitro, collected before SARS-CoV-2 vaccination. The receptors originated from a human donor who received a COVID-19 vaccine.

J is TRBJ2-1 and V is TRBV27, with 8 bases matching TRBD2. Germline loops: CDR1 MNHEY, CDR2 SMNVEV (reference sequence). The J segment lost 4 bases and the V segment lost 2 bases, leaving 7 bases of the junction unmatched. This CDR3 is built from 16 residues. CDR3 sequence reads: CASSLISGGRYNEQFF. The CDR3 nucleotides are TGTGCCAGCAGTTTAATTTCGGGGGGGCGTTACAATGAGCAGTTCTTC.

The chain has TRBV7-9 and TRBJ1-2; possibly TRBD1 for D (6 bases). The V gene lost 5 bases and the J gene lost 8 bases, with 12 bases spanning the gap. The CDR3 runs 12 residues. CDR1 and CDR2 from the germline V gene are SEHNR and FQNEAQ (reference sequence). For the CDR3, the DNA is TGTGCCAGCAGCGCACGAGGGGGAGGCTACACCTTC. Its translation is CASSARGGGYTF.

To note about this clonotype: Mismatch with germline at one junction end may stem from a read error. The DNA of the CDR3 is TGTGCCGGCAGCTTGGTTGGGGCAAATCAGCCCCAGCATTTT. It yields the protein CAGSLVGANQPQHF. V and J are TRBV5-4 and TRBJ1-5, with a possible D match to TRBD1 (5 bases). CDR1 is SGHNT and CDR2 is YYREEE in the germline V gene (reference sequence). This CDR3 is 14 amino acids long.